Following are 27 T cell receptor beta chains from one sample sequenced in a study of blood T cells in healthy people across ages. The authors ran a second PCR of 7 to 11 cycles using a sample-barcoded 5' primer and a J-beta primer mix. TCRdb independently ran MiXCR on the 5' RACE reads; one entry per CDR3 protein. The data hold more than 1,000,000 distinct CDR3 sequences, with 25% observed a single time. These data were likewise used in another study, on T cells of mothers and their children.

The specimen sequenced was blood. The receptors stem from a girl aged 2-10 years in good health.

V and J are TRBV2 and TRBJ1-1; possible D gene TRBD1, 6 bases. CDR3 length: 17 amino acids. Trimming took off 2 bases at V and 6 bases at J, with 22 bases between the two ends. CDR1 and CDR2 from the germline V gene are SNHLY and FYNNEI. The CDR3 reads CASSENWTVLSEAEAFF. CDR3 DNA sequence: TGTGCCAGCAGTGAAAATTGGACAGTGCTATCGGAGGCTGAAGCTTTCTTT. Filled out from reference TRBV2 and TRBJ1-1, the complete variable domain reads EPEVTQTPSHQVTQMGQEVILRCVPISNHLYFYWYRQILGQKVEFLVSFYNNEISEKSEIFDDQFSVERPDGSNFTLKIRSTKLEDSAMYFCASSENWTVLSEAEAFFGQGTRLTVV.

J is TRBJ2-5 and V is TRBV5-1; D might be TRBD1 or TRBD2, each matching 5 bases. The last part of the DNA fits TRBJ2-1 better; the J call may be wrong. Per germline, CDR1 SGHRS and CDR2 YFSETQ. The CDR3 is 13 amino acids. Here the CDR3 reads CASTGPFPNEQFF. For the CDR3, the DNA is TGCGCCAGCACGGGACCATTCCCCAATGAGCAGTTCTTC.

The gene calls are TRBV27 and TRBJ2-7, with 11 bases fitting TRBD2. Unmatched junction bases numbered 7, after V lost 6 bases and J lost 3 bases. Per germline, CDR1 MNHEY and CDR2 SMNVEV (reference sequence). The CDR3 covers 15 residues. CDR3: CASRPTTSGIYEQYF. The CDR3 nucleotides are TGTGCCAGCAGACCTACGACTAGCGGGATCTACGAGCAGTACTTC.

The chain is built from TRBV3-1 and TRBJ2-5, with TRBD2 identical over 11 bases. The CDR3 is 16 residues long. Germline CDR1 reads LGHDT; CDR2 reads YNNKEL (reference sequence). V was pared by 6 bases and J by 0 bases, with 6 bases of the junction left unmatched. DNA of the CDR3: TGTGCCAGCAGTCCTCGGACTAGCGGGTACCAAGAGACCCAGTACTTC. Translated: CASSPRTSGYQETQYF.

This clonotype turned up a few times. The chain links TRBV10-3 to TRBJ1-3, with 7 bases lining up with TRBD1. The CDR3 spans 17 residues. The V and J ends lost 7 bases and 4 bases, in that order; junction bases with no gene match: 16. Germline V gives CDR1 ENHRY, CDR2 SYGVKD. CDR3 sequence: CAITPSWDSGEGNTIYF. The CDR3 DNA reads as TGTGCCATCACCCCCAGCTGGGACAGCGGTGAAGGAAACACCATATATTTT.

Comment on this clonotype: Relative to the germline gene, one junction end is altered; a read error may explain this. The genes are TRBV7-6 and TRBJ2-7, with 11 bases identical to TRBD2. The CDR3 totals 17 residues. The V gene's germline CDR1 is SGHVS and CDR2 FNYEAQ. CDR3 in amino acids: CASSRLAGPFNSCEQYF. DNA of the CDR3: TGTGCCAGCAGTAGACTAGCGGGGCCGTTCAACTCCTGCGAGCAGTACTTC.

As regards this clonotype: The junction shows a germline mismatch at one end, possibly a read error. This chain links TRBV6-5 with TRBJ1-1; no clear D. Germline assignment: CDR1 MNHEY and CDR2 SVGAGI. The CDR3 spans 13 residues. The CDR3 here is CASSDSFYTEAFF. CDR3 nucleotide sequence: TGTGCCAGCAGTGACTCGTTTTACACTGAAGCTTTCTTT.

The V call is TRBV7-9, the J call TRBJ1-3; possibly TRBD1 for D (5 bases). The CDR3 runs to 16 residues. Deletions cut 0 bases from V and 7 bases from J, with 16 bases between. Germline V gene sequence: CDR1 SEHNR, CDR2 FQNEAQ (reference sequence). In DNA, the CDR3 is TGTGCCAGCAGCTTAGCGGAGGGGCCGACTCGGAACACCATATATTTT. This translates into CASSLAEGPTRNTIYF.

This chain uses TRBV6-2 or TRBV6-3 with TRBJ2-5; no reliable D call. Trimming removed 9 bases from V and 4 bases from J, with 15 bases in between. The CDR3 runs to 13 residues. Looked up from germline, CDR1 is MNHEY and CDR2 is SVGEGT. This chain's CDR3 is CASAGPNRETQYF. CDR3 bases: TGTGCCAGTGCCGGGCCCAATCGAGAGACCCAGTACTTC.

This clonotype was seen only a few times. The chain combines TRBV7-2 with TRBJ2-7; the D gene could be TRBD1 or TRBD2 (5 bases each). The V gene's germline CDR1 is SGHTA and CDR2 FQGNSA. V was pared by 4 bases and J by 0 bases, with 13 bases between. The CDR3 extends over 15 amino acids. This CDR3 is CASSSTPGSSYEQYF. DNA for the CDR3: TGTGCCAGCAGCTCAACCCCAGGGAGCTCCTACGAGCAGTACTTC.

The chain couples TRBV24-1 to TRBJ2-6; the D is unclear. This CDR3 is 13 amino acids long. The germline V gene has CDR1 KGHDR and CDR2 SFDVKD. The germline V and J ends were trimmed by 9 bases and 0 bases, with 5 bases remaining between them. CDR3 sequence (DNA): TGTGCCACCGGCAGCTCTGGGGCCAACGTCCTGACTTTC. Its translation: CATGSSGANVLTF.

The J gene is TRBJ2-7, the V gene TRBV12-3 or TRBV12-4, with 7 bases fitting TRBD1. The CDR3 covers 13 residues. Trimming cost V 5 bases and J 11 bases; bases outside gene matches: 12. CDR3 sequence (DNA): TGTGCCAGCAGTGAAGACAACAGGGGTAGGGAGTACTTC. Its protein is CASSEDNRGREYF.

This clonotype was counted a few times. The chain has TRBV13 and TRBJ2-4; D call uncertain. V lost 1 base and J lost 2, with 12 bases in between. Germline CDR1 is PRHDT and CDR2 is FYEKMQ (reference sequence). There are 16 residues in the CDR3. The CDR3 loop is CASSLVGVNPKNIQYF. In DNA, the CDR3 is TGTGCCAGCAGCTTAGTTGGCGTAAACCCCAAAAACATTCAGTACTTC.

The V call is TRBV2, the J call TRBJ2-1; tentative D call: TRBD1 (5 bases). The germline V gene encodes CDR1 SNHLY and CDR2 FYNNEI. The CDR3 is 12 residues long. V shed 7 bases and J shed 6 bases, with 10 bases lying between them. Written as DNA, the CDR3 is TGTGCCAGCACAGGGATGGTCAATGAGCAGTTCTTC. This sequence encodes CASTGMVNEQFF.

The chain joins TRBV7-9 to TRBJ1-3, with D hard to call. The germline gives CDR1 SEHNR, CDR2 FQNEAQ (reference sequence). The V and J ends lost 0 bases and 0 bases respectively, with 12 bases between them. The CDR3 spans 17 residues. The CDR3 DNA reads TGTGCCAGCAGCTTAGCCCCGACATCACCCTCTGGAAACACCATATATTTT. It translates to CASSLAPTSPSGNTIYF.

This clonotype appeared a few times. This chain connects TRBV5-1 to TRBJ2-7; 9 nucleotides agree with TRBD1. CDR1 and CDR2 (germline): SGHRS, YFSETQ. The V and J ends lost 4 bases and 2 bases, in that order; junction bases with no gene match: 7. The CDR3 loop spans 15 amino acids. The CDR3: CASSPDRGKTYEQYF. The CDR3 DNA reads TGCGCCAGCAGCCCGGACAGGGGTAAAACCTACGAGCAGTACTTC.

This clonotype was picked up a small number of times. This chain connects TRBV28 to TRBJ2-5, with D unresolved. Per the germline V gene, CDR1 is MDHEN and CDR2 is SYDVKM. V was cut by 4 bases and J by 5 bases, with 14 bases left in between. This CDR3 has 14 amino acids. CDR3 residues: CASSSNTQGETQYF. CDR3 coding DNA: TGTGCCAGCAGTTCCAATACGCAAGGGGAGACCCAGTACTTC.

This clonotype has a handful of counts. The chain carries TRBV6-1 and TRBJ1-5; D is unclear. From germline, CDR1 is MNHNS and CDR2 SASEGT. V was pared by 3 bases and J by 4 bases, with 7 bases between. The CDR3 loop spans 13 amino acids. The chain's CDR3 is CASSDLGNQPQHF. The CDR3 nucleotides read TGTGCCAGCAGTGATCTCGGGAATCAGCCCCAGCATTTT.

There are a few counts of this clonotype. The genes are TRBV28 and TRBJ2-1; 7 bases are shared with TRBD2. The CDR3 contains 14 residues. V was pared by 9 bases and J by 2 bases, with 7 bases of the junction left unmatched. Germline V gene lookup returns CDR1 MDHEN and CDR2 SYDVKM. The CDR3 coding sequence is TGTGCCAGTGTTAGGGAGGGCCCCTACAATGAGCAGTTCTTC. Translation gives CASVREGPYNEQFF.

This clonotype was detected only a few times. The CDR3 protein is CATHAGGTEAFF. DNA of the CDR3: TGTGCCACCCATGCAGGGGGTACTGAAGCTTTCTTT. The chain has TRBV10-3 and TRBJ1-1; 7 bases map to TRBD1. The CDR3 has 12 residues. V lost 10 bases, J lost 5 bases, and 7 bases stayed unmatched. Germline CDR1 ENHRY, CDR2 SYGVKD.

This CDR3 reads CASSLAGTGTHSPLHF. In nucleotides, the CDR3 is TGTGCCAGCAGCTTAGCAGGGACAGGGACCCATTCACCCCTCCACTTT. V and J are TRBV7-8 and TRBJ1-6, with 9 positions matching TRBD1. CDR3 size: 16 residues. Germline loops: CDR1 SGHVS, CDR2 FQNEAQ. Losses at the gene ends were 0 bases for V and 8 bases for J; bases not matched to a gene: 5.

The rearrangement uses TRBV28 and TRBJ1-4; no clear D gene. V dropped 7 bases and J dropped 3 bases, with 15 bases sitting between them. CDR1 is MDHEN, CDR2 SYDVKM, per germline. The CDR3 spans 15 residues. CDR3 in amino acids: CASNPTSVPNEKLFF. As DNA, the CDR3 is TGTGCCAGCAATCCCACCTCCGTCCCTAATGAAAAACTGTTTTTT.

The table lists this clonotype with a few counts. The V call is TRBV29-1, the J call TRBJ1-1; 7 bases agree with TRBD1. Germline V lookup: CDR1 SQVTM, CDR2 ANQGSEA. The CDR3 length is 13 residues. The trim removed 7 bases at V and 6 bases at J, leaving 11 bases unmatched. The CDR3 DNA reads TGCAGCGCCAGAGGGGGCCACACTCCTGAAGCTTTCTTT. Translating gives CSARGGHTPEAFF.

V is TRBV12-3 or TRBV12-4 and J is TRBJ2-1; 8 bases match TRBD1. The trim removed 5 bases at V and 5 bases at J, leaving 14 bases unmatched. The CDR3 is made up of 17 amino acids. This CDR3 reads CASSISRGREDDNEQFF. The CDR3 nucleotides read TGTGCCAGCAGTATCAGCAGGGGGCGCGAAGATGACAATGAGCAGTTCTTC.

The chain couples TRBV7-9 to TRBJ1-6; 10 positions agree with TRBD1. Looked up from germline, CDR1 is SEHNR and CDR2 is FQNEAQ (reference sequence). This CDR3 has 17 residues. Unmatched junction bases numbered 15, after V lost 5 bases and J lost 11 bases. The chain's CDR3 is CASSPRDRGGPFTPLHF. The CDR3 DNA follows: TGTGCCAGCAGCCCTCGGGACAGGGGAGGTCCATTTACACCCCTCCACTTT.

This clonotype showed up many times. The chain couples TRBV10-3 to TRBJ2-5, with D unresolved. Trimming shortened V by 3 bases and J by 0 bases, and 14 bases separated the two germline ends. The CDR3 has 16 amino acids. Germline CDR1 reads ENHRY; CDR2 reads SYGVKD. The DNA for the CDR3 is TGTGCCATCAGTGACGTGAGGTCCTCGTACCAAGAGACCCAGTACTTC. Its protein product is CAISDVRSSYQETQYF.

The chain is built from TRBV5-1 and TRBJ1-2; TRBD1 aligns across 7 bases. Germline assignment: CDR1 SGHRS and CDR2 YFSETQ. With V trimmed by 4 bases and J by 2 bases, 8 bases remained unmatched. This CDR3 is built from 15 residues. The CDR3 spells CASSEMGQLNYGYTF. CDR3 nucleotide sequence: TGCGCCAGCAGCGAAATGGGACAGTTGAACTATGGCTACACCTTC.